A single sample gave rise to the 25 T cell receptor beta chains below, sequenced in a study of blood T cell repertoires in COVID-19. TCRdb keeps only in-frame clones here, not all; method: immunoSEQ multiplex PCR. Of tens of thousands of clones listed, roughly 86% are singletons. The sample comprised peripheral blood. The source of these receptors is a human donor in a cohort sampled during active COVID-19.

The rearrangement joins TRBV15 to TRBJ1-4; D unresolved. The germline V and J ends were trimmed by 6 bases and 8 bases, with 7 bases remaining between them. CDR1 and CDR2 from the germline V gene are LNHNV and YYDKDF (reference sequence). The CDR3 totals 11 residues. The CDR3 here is CATRVREKLFF. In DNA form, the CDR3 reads TGTGCCACCAGGGTCCGGGAAAAACTGTTTTTT.

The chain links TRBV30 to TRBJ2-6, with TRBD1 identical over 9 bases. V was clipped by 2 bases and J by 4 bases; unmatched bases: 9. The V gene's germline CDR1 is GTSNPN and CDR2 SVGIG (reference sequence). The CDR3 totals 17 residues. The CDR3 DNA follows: TGTGCCTGGAGTAGGGACAGGGCTTTGTACGGGGCCAACGTCCTGACTTTC. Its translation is CAWSRDRALYGANVLTF.

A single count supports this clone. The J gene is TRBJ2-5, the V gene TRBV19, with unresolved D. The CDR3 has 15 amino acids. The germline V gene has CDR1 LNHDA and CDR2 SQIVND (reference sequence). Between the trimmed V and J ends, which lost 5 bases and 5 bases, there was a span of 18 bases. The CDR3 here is CASSFAATHGETQYF. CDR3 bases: TGTGCCAGTAGTTTCGCGGCTACCCACGGCGAGACCCAGTACTTC.

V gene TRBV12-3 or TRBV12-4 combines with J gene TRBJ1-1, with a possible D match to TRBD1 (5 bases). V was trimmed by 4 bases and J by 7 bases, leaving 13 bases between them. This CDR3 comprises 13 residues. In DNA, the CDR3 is TGTGCCAGCAGTTCCTCGCGGGGGGTTGAAGCTTTCTTT. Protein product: CASSSSRGVEAFF.

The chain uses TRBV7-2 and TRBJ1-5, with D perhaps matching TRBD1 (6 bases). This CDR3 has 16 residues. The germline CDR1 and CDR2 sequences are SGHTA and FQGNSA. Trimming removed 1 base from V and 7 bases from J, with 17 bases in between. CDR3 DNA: TGTGCCAGCAGCTTAGATGGTGCAGGGGCAGGGCAGCCCCAGCATTTT. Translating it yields CASSLDGAGAGQPQHF.

CDR3 amino acids: CASSVRGDSYNEQFF. DNA for the CDR3: TGTGCCAGCAGCGTACGGGGGGACTCCTACAATGAGCAGTTCTTC. The V call is TRBV9, the J call TRBJ2-1; 7 bases map to TRBD2. After removal of 1 base from V and 0 bases from J, the junction contained 1 base not matched to a gene. Germline assignment: CDR1 SGDLS and CDR2 YYNGEE. This CDR3 spans 15 amino acids.

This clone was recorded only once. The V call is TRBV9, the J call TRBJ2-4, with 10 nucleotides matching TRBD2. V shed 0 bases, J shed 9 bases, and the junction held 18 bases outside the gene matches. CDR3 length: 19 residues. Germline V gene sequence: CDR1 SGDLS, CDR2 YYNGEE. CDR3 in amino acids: CASSVDRGASGGRRGIQYF. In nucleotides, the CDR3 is TGTGCCAGCAGCGTAGACAGGGGGGCTAGCGGGGGCCGGCGTGGCATTCAGTACTTC. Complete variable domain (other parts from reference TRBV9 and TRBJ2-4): DSGVTQTPKHLITATGQRVTLRCSPRSGDLSVYWYQQSLDQGLQFLIQYYNGEERAKGNILERFSAQQFPDLHSELNLSSLELGDSALYFCASSVDRGASGGRRGIQYFGAGTRLSVL.

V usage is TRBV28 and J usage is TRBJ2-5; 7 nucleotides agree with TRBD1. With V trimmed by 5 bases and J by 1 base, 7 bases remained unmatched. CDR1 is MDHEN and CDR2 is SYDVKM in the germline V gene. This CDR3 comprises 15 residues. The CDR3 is CASSPRQGPQETQYF. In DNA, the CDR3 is TGTGCCAGCAGTCCCCGACAGGGACCCCAAGAGACCCAGTACTTC.

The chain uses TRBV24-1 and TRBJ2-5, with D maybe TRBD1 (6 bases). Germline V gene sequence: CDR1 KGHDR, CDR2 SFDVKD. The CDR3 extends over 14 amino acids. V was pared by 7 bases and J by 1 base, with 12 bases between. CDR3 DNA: TGTGCCACCAGCGCGACAGGTACCCAAGAGACCCAGTACTTC. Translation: CATSATGTQETQYF.

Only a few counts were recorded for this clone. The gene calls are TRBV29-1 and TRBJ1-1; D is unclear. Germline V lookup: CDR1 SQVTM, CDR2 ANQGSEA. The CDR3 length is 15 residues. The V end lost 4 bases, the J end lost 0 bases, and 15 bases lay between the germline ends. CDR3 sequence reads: CSVVVQVVMNTEAFF. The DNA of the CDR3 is TGCAGCGTTGTGGTGCAGGTCGTAATGAACACTGAAGCTTTCTTT. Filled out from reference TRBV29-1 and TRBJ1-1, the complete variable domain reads SAVISQKPSRDICQRGTSLTIQCQVDSQVTMMFWYRQQPGQSLTLIATANQGSEATYESGFVIDKFPISRPNLTFSTLTVSNMSPEDSSIYLCSVVVQVVMNTEAFFGQGTRLTVV.

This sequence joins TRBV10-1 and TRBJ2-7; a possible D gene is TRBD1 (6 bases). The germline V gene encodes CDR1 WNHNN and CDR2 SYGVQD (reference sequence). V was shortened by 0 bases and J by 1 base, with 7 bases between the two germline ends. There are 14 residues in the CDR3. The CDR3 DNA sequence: TGCGCCAGCAGTGAGTCCCAGGGGTCCTACGAGCAGTACTTC. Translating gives CASSESQGSYEQYF.

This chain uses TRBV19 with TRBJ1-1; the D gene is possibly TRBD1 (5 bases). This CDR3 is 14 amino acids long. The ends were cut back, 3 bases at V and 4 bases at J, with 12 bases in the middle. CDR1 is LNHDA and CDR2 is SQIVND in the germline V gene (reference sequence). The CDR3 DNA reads TGTGCCAGTAGTATTTTTTCTGGGGCCACTGAAGCTTTCTTT. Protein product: CASSIFSGATEAFF.

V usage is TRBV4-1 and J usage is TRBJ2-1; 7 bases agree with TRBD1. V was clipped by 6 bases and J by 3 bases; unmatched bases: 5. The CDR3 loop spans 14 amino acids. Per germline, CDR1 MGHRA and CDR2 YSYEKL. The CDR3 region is CASSQRQGYNEQFF. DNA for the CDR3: TGCGCCAGCAGTCAACGACAGGGCTACAATGAGCAGTTCTTC.

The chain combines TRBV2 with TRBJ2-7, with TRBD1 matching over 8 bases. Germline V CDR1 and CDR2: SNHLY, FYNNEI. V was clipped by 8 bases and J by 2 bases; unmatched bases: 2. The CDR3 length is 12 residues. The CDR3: CASAGGAYEQYF. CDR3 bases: TGTGCCAGCGCAGGGGGCGCCTACGAGCAGTACTTC.

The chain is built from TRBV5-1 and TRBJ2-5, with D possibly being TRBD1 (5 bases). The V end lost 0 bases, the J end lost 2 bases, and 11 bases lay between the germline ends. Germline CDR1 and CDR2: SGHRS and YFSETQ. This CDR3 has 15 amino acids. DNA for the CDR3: TGCGCCAGCAGCTTGGAGCAGGGAATACAAGAGACCCAGTACTTC. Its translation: CASSLEQGIQETQYF. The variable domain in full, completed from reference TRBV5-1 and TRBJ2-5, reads KAGVTQTPRYLIKTRGQQVTLSCSPISGHRSVSWYQQTPGQGLQFLFEYFSETQRNKGNFPGRFSGRQFSNSRSEMNVSTLELGDSALYLCASSLEQGIQETQYFGPGTRLLVL.

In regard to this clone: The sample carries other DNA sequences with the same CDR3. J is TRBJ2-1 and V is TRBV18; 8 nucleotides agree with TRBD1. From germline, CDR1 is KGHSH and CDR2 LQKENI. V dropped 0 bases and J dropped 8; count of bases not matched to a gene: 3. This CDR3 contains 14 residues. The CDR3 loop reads CASSPPAGGDEQFF. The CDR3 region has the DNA TGTGCCAGCTCACCACCGGCAGGGGGCGATGAGCAGTTCTTC.

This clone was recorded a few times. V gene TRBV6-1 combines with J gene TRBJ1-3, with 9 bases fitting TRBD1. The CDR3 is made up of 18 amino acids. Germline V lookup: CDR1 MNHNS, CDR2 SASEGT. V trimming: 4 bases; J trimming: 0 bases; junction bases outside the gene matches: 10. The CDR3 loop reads CASSVDRGRSFSGNTIYF. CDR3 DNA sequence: TGTGCCAGCAGTGTGGACAGGGGAAGGTCCTTCTCTGGAAACACCATATATTTT.

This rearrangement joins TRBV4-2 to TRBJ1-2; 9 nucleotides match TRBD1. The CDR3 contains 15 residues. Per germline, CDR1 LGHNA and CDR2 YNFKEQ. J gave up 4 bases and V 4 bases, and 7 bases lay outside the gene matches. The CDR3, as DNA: TGTGCCAGCAGCCCGGGACAGGGTATCGTCTATGGCTACACCTTC. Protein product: CASSPGQGIVYGYTF.

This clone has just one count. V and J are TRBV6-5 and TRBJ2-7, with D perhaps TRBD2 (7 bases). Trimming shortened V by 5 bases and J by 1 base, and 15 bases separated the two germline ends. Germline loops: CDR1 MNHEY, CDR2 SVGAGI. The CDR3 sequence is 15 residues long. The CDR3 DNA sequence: TGTGCCAGCAGTCCTCCTAGGGGGGGATCCTACGAGCAGTACTTC. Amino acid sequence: CASSPPRGGSYEQYF.

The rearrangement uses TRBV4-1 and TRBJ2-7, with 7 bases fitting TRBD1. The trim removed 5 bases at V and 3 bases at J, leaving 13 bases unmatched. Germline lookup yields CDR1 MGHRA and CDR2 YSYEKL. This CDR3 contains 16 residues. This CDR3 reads CASSVRSETGYYEQYF. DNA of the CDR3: TGCGCCAGCAGCGTCCGCTCCGAGACAGGGTACTACGAGCAGTACTTC.

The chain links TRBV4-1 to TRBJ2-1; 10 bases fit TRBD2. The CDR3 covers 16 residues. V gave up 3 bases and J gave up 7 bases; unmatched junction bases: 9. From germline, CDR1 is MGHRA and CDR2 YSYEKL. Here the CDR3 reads CASSHPSGGPGNEQFF. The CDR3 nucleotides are TGCGCCAGCAGCCACCCTAGCGGGGGCCCCGGGAATGAGCAGTTCTTC.

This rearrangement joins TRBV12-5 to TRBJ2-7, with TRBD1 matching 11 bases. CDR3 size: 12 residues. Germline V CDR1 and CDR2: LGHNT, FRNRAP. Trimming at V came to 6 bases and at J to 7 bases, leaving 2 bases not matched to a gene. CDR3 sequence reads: CASGRDRGEQYF. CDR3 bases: TGTGCTAGTGGGAGGGACAGGGGGGAGCAGTACTTC.

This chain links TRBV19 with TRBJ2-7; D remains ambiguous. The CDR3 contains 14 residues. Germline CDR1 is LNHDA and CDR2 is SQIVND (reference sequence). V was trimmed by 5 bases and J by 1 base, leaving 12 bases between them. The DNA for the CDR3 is TGTGCCAGTAGTCCGGCAGGCGAGTCCTACGAGCAGTACTTC. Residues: CASSPAGESYEQYF.

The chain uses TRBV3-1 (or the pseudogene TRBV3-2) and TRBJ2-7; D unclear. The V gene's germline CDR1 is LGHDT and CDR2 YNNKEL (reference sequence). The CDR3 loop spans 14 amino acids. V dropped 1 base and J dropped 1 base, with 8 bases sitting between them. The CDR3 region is CASSQGYQSYEQYF. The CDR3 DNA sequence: TGTGCCAGCAGCCAAGGTTACCAGTCCTACGAGCAGTACTTC.

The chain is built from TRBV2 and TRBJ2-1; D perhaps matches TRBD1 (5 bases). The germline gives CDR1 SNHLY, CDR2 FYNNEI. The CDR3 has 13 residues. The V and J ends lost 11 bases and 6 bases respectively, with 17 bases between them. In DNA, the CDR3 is TGTGCCTTAGCAAAGGGGCTAGGCAATGAGCAGTTCTTC. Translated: CALAKGLGNEQFF.